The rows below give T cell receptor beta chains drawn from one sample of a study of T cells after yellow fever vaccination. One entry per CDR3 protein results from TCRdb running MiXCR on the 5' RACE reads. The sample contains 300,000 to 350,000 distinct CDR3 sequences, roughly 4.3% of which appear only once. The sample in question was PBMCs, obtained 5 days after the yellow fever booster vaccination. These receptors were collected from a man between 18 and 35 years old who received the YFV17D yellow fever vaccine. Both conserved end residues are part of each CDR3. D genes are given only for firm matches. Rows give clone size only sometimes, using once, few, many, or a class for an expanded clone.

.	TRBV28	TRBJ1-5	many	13	TGTGCCAGCAGTTTAAGTCACTCGGGGCCCCAGCATTTT	CASSLSHSGPQHF
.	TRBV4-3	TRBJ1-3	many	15	TGCGCCAGCAGCCAAGCGCGGACGGCTGGAAACACCATATATTTT	CASSQARTAGNTIYF
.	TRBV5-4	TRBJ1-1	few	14	TGTGCCAGCAGCTTCGGTGGCTCGAACACTGAAGCTTTCTTT	CASSFGGSNTEAFF
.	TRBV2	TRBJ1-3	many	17	TGTGCCAGCAGCGACATAGGTGGGAGTTCTGTAGGAAACACCATATATTTT	CASSDIGGSSVGNTIYF
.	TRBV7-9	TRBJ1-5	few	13	TGTGCCAGCAGCTTAGAGGGCCCCAGGGCCCAGCATTTT	CASSLEGPRAQHF
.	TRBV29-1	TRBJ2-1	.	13	TGCAGCGTTGTGACAGGGACTTTCAATGAGCAGTTCTTC	CSVVTGTFNEQFF
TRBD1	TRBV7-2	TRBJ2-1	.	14	TGTGCCAGCAGCTTAGGGGACAGTTGGGATGAGCAGTTCTTC	CASSLGDSWDEQFF
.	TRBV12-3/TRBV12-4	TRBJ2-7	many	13	TGTGCCAGCAGTTTCCAACTAGGGTACGAGCAGTACTTC	CASSFQLGYEQYF
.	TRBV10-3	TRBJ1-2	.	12	TGTGCCATCACTCCAGAGGGGCATGGCTACACCTTC	CAITPEGHGYTF
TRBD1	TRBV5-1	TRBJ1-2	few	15	TGCGCCAGCAGCTTGGCTGGGACAGGAGGCTCTGGCTACACCTTC	CASSLAGTGGSGYTF
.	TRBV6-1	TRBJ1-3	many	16	TGTGCCAGCAGTCGCCAGGAGGTCGCGTCCGGAAACACCATATATTTT	CASSRQEVASGNTIYF
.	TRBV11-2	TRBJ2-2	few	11	TGTGCCAGCACTTCCTGGGAGGAGCTGTTTTTT	CASTSWEELFF
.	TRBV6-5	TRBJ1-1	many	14	TGTGCCAGCAGGACCAGGGGCTGGGGGACTGAAGCTTTCTTT	CASRTRGWGTEAFF
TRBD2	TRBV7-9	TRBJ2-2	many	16	TGTGCCAGCAGCTCAAGACTAGCCGGAGACACCGGGGAGCTGTTTTTT	CASSSRLAGDTGELFF
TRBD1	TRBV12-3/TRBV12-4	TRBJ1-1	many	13	TGTGCCAGCACTCGTACGACAGGGAGGTGGACTTTCTTT	CASTRTTGRWTFF
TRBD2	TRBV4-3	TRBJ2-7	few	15	TGCGCCAGCAGCCAAGCTCTAGCGGACTCCTACGAGCAGTACTTC	CASSQALADSYEQYF
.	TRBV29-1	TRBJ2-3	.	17	TGCAGCGTTTTTGGCAGGGGACCTACCCCAGGCACAGATACGCAGTATTTT	CSVFGRGPTPGTDTQYF
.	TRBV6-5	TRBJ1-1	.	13	TGTGCCAGCAGAAGTCCAGGACGGGTAGGGGCTTTCTTT	CASRSPGRVGAFF
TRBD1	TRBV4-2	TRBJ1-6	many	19	TGTGCCAGCAGCCAAGAAATTCAGGCAGGGGGCTCCTATAATTCACCCCTCCACTTT	CASSQEIQAGGSYNSPLHF
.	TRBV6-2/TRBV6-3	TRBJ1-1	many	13	TGTGCCAGCAATCCCTGGGGAGGCACTGAAGCTTTCTTT	CASNPWGGTEAFF
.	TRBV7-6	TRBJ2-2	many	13	TGTGCCAGCAGACCGACTGCGGCCGGGGAGCTGTTTTTT	CASRPTAAGELFF
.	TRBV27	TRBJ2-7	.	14	TGTGCCAGCAGTTTTAAACAGGGATACTACGAGCAGTACTTC	CASSFKQGYYEQYF
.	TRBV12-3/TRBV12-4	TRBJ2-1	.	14	TGTGCCAGCAGCCTCAGCGCGGGCGGGAATGAGCAGTTCTTC	CASSLSAGGNEQFF
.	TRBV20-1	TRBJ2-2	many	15	TGCAGTGCTAGAGATCGTCAGAGGAACACCGGGGAGCTGTTTTTT	CSARDRQRNTGELFF
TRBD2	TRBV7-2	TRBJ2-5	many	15	TGTGCCAGCTCGGGGGGGGCTGGGAGTGAGGAGACCCAGTACTTC	CASSGGAGSEETQYF
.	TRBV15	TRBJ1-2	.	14	TGTGCCACCAGCAGAGAATACGCTACCTATGGCTACACCTTC	CATSREYATYGYTF
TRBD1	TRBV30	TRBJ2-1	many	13	TGTGCCTGGAGTGGGCAGGGGGCTTTCGAGCAGTTCTTC	CAWSGQGAFEQFF
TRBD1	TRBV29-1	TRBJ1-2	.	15	TGCAGCGTTATGGTGACAGGGCTTCTCCGGTATGGCTACACCTTC	CSVMVTGLLRYGYTF
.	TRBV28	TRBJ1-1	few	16	TGTGCCAGCAGTTTTGATCTTCGGACTCCGGGCACTGAAGCTTTCTTT	CASSFDLRTPGTEAFF
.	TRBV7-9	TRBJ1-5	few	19	TGTGCCAGCAGCTTAGCCTCCGGTACTCCGGATGGCAGCAATCAGCCCCAGCATTTT	CASSLASGTPDGSNQPQHF
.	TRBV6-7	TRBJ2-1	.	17	TGTGCCAGCAGTTACTCGATCTCAGAGTTCTCCTACAATGAGCAGTTCTTC	CASSYSISEFSYNEQFF
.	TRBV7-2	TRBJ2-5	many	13	TGTGCCAGCAGCCGAGACCGGTCCGAGACCCAGTACTTC	CASSRDRSETQYF
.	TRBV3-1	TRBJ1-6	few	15	TGTGCCAGCAGCCAAGGCGCAGTTCAGGTTTCACCCCTCCACTTT	CASSQGAVQVSPLHF
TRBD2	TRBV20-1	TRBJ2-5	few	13	TGCAGTGCAAAAACTAGCGGCCAAGAGACCCAGTACTTC	CSAKTSGQETQYF
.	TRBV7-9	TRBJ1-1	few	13	TGTGCCAGCAGCCCACAGGCCTACACTGAAGCTTTCTTT	CASSPQAYTEAFF
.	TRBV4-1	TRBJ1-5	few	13	TGCGCCAGCAGCCCGGGACCTGATAAGCCCCAGCATTTT	CASSPGPDKPQHF
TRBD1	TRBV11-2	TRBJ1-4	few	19	TGTGCCAGCAGCACAAGAAGGGGGCACTCATTATTAACTAATGAAAAACTGTTTTTT	CASSTRRGHSLLTNEKLFF
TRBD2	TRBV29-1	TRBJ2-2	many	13	TGCAGCGGGCGGGGGTGGAACACCGGGGAGCTGTTTTTT	CSGRGWNTGELFF
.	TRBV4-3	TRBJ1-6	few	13	TGCGCCAGCAGCCAAGAGTGGAATTCACCCCTCCACTTT	CASSQEWNSPLHF
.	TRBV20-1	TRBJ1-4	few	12	TGCAGTGTGCCAGGGAGGGATGAAAAACTGTTTTTT	CSVPGRDEKLFF
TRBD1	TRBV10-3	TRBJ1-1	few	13	TGTGCCATGGGACAGGGGAGTCGTACTGAAGCTTTCTTT	CAMGQGSRTEAFF
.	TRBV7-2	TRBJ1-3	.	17	TGTGCCAGCAGCTTAGCTTCCTCAGGGGCTTCTGGAAACACCATATATTTT	CASSLASSGASGNTIYF
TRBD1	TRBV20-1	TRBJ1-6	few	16	TGCAGTGCTACAGAATCTAACAGGGGACGGAATTCACCCCTCCACTTT	CSATESNRGRNSPLHF
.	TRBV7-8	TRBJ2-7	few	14	TGTGCCAGCAGCCCCCGTTTGGTCGCCTACGAGCAGTACTTC	CASSPRLVAYEQYF
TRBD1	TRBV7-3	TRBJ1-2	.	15	TGTGCCAGCAGCGACTATAGGACAGGGGTCTATGGCTACACCTTC	CASSDYRTGVYGYTF
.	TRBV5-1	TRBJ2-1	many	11	TGCGCCAGCAGCTCTTGGGGTGAGCAGTTCTTC	CASSSWGEQFF
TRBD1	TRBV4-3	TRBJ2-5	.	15	TGCGCCAGCAGCCTTGAACCGGGACAGGGAGAGACCCAGTACTTC	CASSLEPGQGETQYF
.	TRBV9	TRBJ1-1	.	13	TGTGCCAGCAGCATCGACGCGAACACTGAAGCTTTCTTT	CASSIDANTEAFF
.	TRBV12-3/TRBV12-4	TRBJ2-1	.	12	TGTGCCAGCAGTTTGTCACCGGCTGAGCAGTTCTTC	CASSLSPAEQFF
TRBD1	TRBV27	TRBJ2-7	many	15	TGTGCCAGCAGCCCTTACAGGGGGCTCGGGTACGAGCAGTACTTC	CASSPYRGLGYEQYF
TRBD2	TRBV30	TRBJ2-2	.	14	TGTGCCTGGAGACCGGGACTATTATCCGGGGAGCTGTTTTTT	CAWRPGLLSGELFF
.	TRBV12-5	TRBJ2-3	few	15	TGTGCTAGTGGTTTGGGAACCGGGTCCACAGATACGCAGTATTTT	CASGLGTGSTDTQYF
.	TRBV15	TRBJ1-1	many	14	TGTGCCACCAGCAGAGAGGGCCCCCCCACTGAAGCTTTCTTT	CATSREGPPTEAFF
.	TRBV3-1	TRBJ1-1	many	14	TGTGCCAGCAGCCAAGAAGGGGTTTACACTGAAGCTTTCTTT	CASSQEGVYTEAFF
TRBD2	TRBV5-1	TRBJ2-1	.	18	TGCGCCAGCAGCTTGGGGACTAGCGGGGTCCCCGTGGGTGATGAGCGGTTCTTC	CASSLGTSGVPVGDERFF
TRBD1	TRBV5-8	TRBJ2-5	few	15	TGTGCCAGCAGCCGTCCAAGACAGGGTGTGGAGACCCAGTACTTC	CASSRPRQGVETQYF
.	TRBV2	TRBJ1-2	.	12	TGTGCCAGCAGCCTGTCGGCTTATGGCTACACCTTC	CASSLSAYGYTF
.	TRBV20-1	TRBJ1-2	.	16	TGCAGTGCTAGAGTTCAGGGAAATATGCGGGGCTATGGCTACACCTTC	CSARVQGNMRGYGYTF
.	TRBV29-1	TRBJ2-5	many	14	TGCAGCGTTGAGTTGGTGGGGGTACAAGAGACCCAGTACTTC	CSVELVGVQETQYF